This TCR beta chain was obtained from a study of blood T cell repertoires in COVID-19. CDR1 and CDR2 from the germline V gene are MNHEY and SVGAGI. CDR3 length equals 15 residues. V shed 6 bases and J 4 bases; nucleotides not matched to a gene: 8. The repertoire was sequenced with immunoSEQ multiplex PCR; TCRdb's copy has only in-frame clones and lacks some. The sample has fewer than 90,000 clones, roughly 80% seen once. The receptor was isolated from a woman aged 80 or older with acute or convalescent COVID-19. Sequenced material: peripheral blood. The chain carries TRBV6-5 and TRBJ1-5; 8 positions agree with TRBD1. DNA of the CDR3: TGTGCCAGCAGCCTGGACGGACAGGGAAATCAGCCCCAGCATTTT. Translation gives CASSLDGQGNQPQHF.